The clone carrying this T cell receptor (beta chain) was observed a handful of times. Its antigen is as yet unknown. The authors used template switching to add a universal primer site and gave cDNA unique molecular identifiers. One entry per CDR3 protein, called by TCRdb with MiXCR from the 5' RACE reads. The profile covers 570,000 or so distinct CDR3 sequences, with 9.6% appearing a single time and under 3% taken by the ten largest. This sample stems from a study of identical twins. General study results and limits: Models, which agreed with sharing between unrelated individuals, nonetheless underestimated the out-of-frame TCR alpha sharing seen in monozygotic twins. Analyses of zero insertions could, in part, be confounded by invariant MAIT and iNKT cells.

From germline, CDR1 is LGHDT and CDR2 YNNKEL (reference sequence). The ends lost 4 bases at V and 6 bases at J; junction bases unmatched: 13. CDR3 length equals 17 residues. The same sample was also studied in work on yellow fever vaccine responses in identical twins.

The chain has TRBV3-1 and TRBJ2-7; 12 bases match TRBD2. The sample consisted of PBMCs. The sequence came from a woman younger than 30 in good health. The CDR3 DNA reads as TGTGCCAGCAGCCTAGGAGGGCTAGCGGGAGGGATCTCCGAGCAGTACTTC. Protein: CASSLGGLAGGISEQYF.